This entry lists 28 T cell receptor beta chains sequenced from one sample in a study of cytomegalovirus exposure and HLA in healthy donors (dated by TCRdb to 2016 to 2017). Library preparation employed the immunoSEQ multiplex PCR assay. A mixture of 60 forward primers for TCR Vbeta segments and 13 reverse primers for TCR Jbeta segments was used in the multiplex PCR. TCRdb provides this immuneACCESS table in a form limited to in-frame rearrangements. Some clones are lacking; in checked studies, under half of them reflect an unresolved V gene, and why the rest are absent is not known. The sample contains around 120,000 clones, around three quarters of them found a single time. The top ten clonotypes cover around 1.9% of the sample. The material sequenced was PBMCs. The receptor source for this set is a woman aged 45-60 years in good health and CMV-seronegative.

V and J are TRBV30 and TRBJ1-4, with 8 bases matching TRBD1. V lost 2 bases to trimming and J lost 3 bases; unmatched junction nucleotides: 8. The CDR3 is made up of 16 amino acids. Germline CDR1 is GTSNPN and CDR2 is SVGIG (reference sequence). The CDR3 DNA sequence: TGTGCCTGGAGTCGCGCTTTACAGGGGGCTAATGAAAAACTGTTTTTT. It yields the protein CAWSRALQGANEKLFF.

The chain recombines TRBV7-3 with TRBJ2-3; TRBD1 is a possible D gene (5 bases). V lost 1 base and J 0 bases, leaving 8 bases between the germline ends. The CDR3 length is 15 residues. Germline CDR1 and CDR2: SGHTA and FQGTGA. The CDR3 sequence: CASSLKGFSTDTQYF. Here the CDR3 DNA reads TGTGCCAGCAGCTTAAAGGGGTTCAGCACAGATACGCAGTATTTT.

The V call is TRBV7-2, the J call TRBJ2-7; D might be TRBD2 (5 bases). CDR1 and CDR2 from the germline V gene are SGHTA and FQGNSA. V lost 1 base and J 2 bases, leaving 9 bases between the germline ends. CDR3 size: 14 residues. CDR3 sequence reads: CASSLGSGTYEQYF. CDR3 sequence (DNA): TGTGCCAGCAGCTTAGGGTCGGGAACCTACGAGCAGTACTTC.

This chain uses TRBV9 with TRBJ2-7; D remains unclear. CDR3 size: 15 residues. Germline V gives CDR1 SGDLS, CDR2 YYNGEE. The ends were cut back, 0 bases at V and 3 bases at J, with 13 bases in the middle. The CDR3 DNA is TGTGCCAGCAGCGTAGCTGAGGATGCCTTCTACGAGCAGTACTTC. It translates to CASSVAEDAFYEQYF.

The genes are TRBV2 and TRBJ1-1; D may be TRBD1 (6 bases). Germline-derived CDR1 and CDR2 are SNHLY and FYNNEI. The length of the CDR3 is 11 residues. With 8 bases removed from V and 4 bases from J, the gap between germline ends came to 8 bases. This chain's CDR3 is CASRGATEAFF. Written as DNA, the CDR3 is TGTGCCAGCCGGGGGGCCACTGAAGCTTTCTTT.

V and J are TRBV18 and TRBJ2-4; a weak D match, TRBD2 (5 bases). Germline loops: CDR1 KGHSH, CDR2 LQKENI. The CDR3 totals 13 residues. The germline V and J ends were trimmed by 6 bases and 0 bases, with 6 bases remaining between them. The CDR3 spells CASSGIAKNIQYF. CDR3 coding DNA: TGTGCCAGCTCCGGGATAGCCAAAAACATTCAGTACTTC. The complete variable domain, with remaining parts taken from reference TRBV18 and TRBJ2-4, reads NAGVMQNPRHLVRRRGQEARLRCSPMKGHSHVYWYRQLPEEGLKFMVYLQKENIIDESGMPKERFSAEFPKEGPSILRIQQVVRGDSAAYFCASSGIAKNIQYFGAGTRLSVL.

V is TRBV4-3 and J is TRBJ1-4; D gene unclear. The V end lost 4 bases, the J end lost 5 bases, and 11 bases lay between the germline ends. This CDR3 region has 14 residues. Germline CDR1 and CDR2: LGHNA and YSLEER. As DNA, the CDR3 is TGCGCCAGCAGCCGACGAGAGGAAAATGAAAAACTGTTTTTT. Translation: CASSRREENEKLFF.

This clone was counted only a few times. The chain has TRBV7-9 and TRBJ2-1; no clear D. The CDR3 runs 16 residues. Looked up from germline, CDR1 is SEHNR and CDR2 is FQNEAQ (reference sequence). The V end lost 0 bases, the J end lost 2 bases, and 11 bases lay between the germline ends. The CDR3 nucleotides are TGTGCCAGCAGCTTAGCGAAGGCGGAAACCTACAATGAGCAGTTCTTC. Protein product: CASSLAKAETYNEQFF.

The rearrangement links TRBV29-1 to TRBJ2-7; D might be TRBD1 (5 bases). The germline V gene encodes CDR1 SQVTM and CDR2 ANQGSEA. The V gene lost 8 bases and the J gene lost 6 bases, with 11 bases spanning the gap. There are 10 residues in the CDR3. The CDR3 sequence is CSLRVCEQYV. The DNA for the CDR3 is TGCAGCCTCAGGGTATGCGAGCAGTACGTC.

The rearrangement links TRBV7-3 to TRBJ2-7; 9 bases agree with TRBD2. Losses at the gene ends were 2 bases for V and 4 bases for J; bases not matched to a gene: 3. This CDR3 region has 14 residues. CDR1 and CDR2 (germline): SGHTA, FQGTGA. CDR3 nucleotides: TGTGCCAGCAGCTTACAAGCGGGAGGATACGAGCAGTACTTC. Translating gives CASSLQAGGYEQYF. Drawing the rest from reference TRBV7-3 and TRBJ2-7, the complete variable domain is GAGVSQTPSNKVTEKGKYVELRCDPISGHTALYWYRQSLGQGPEFLIYFQGTGAADDSGLPNDRFFAVRPEGSVSTLKIQRTERGDSAVYLCASSLQAGGYEQYFGPGTRLTVT.

The chain carries TRBV6-5 and TRBJ1-1; the match to TRBD1 covers 10 bases. Trimming at V came to 4 bases and at J to 0 bases, leaving 5 bases not matched to a gene. This CDR3 region has 16 residues. CDR1 and CDR2 (germline): MNHEY, SVGAGI. The chain's CDR3 is CASSSGQGFMNTEAFF. As DNA, the CDR3 is TGTGCCAGCAGTTCGGGACAGGGGTTTATGAACACTGAAGCTTTCTTT.

The chain carries TRBV2 and TRBJ1-4, with D possibly TRBD1 on 5 matching bases. The CDR3 covers 18 residues. Trimming left V 6 bases short and J 8 bases short, with 28 bases between. Germline V lookup: CDR1 SNHLY, CDR2 FYNNEI. CDR3 sequence reads: CASSLPTFLGSREEKLFF. The CDR3 bases are TGTGCCAGCAGCCTTCCTACTTTCCTGGGGTCCAGGGAAGAAAAACTGTTTTTT.

As DNA, the CDR3 is TGTGCCAGCAGTGAGACGGACAGGATGACAGGGAAAGCTTTCTTT. Amino acids: CASSETDRMTGKAFF. The J gene is TRBJ1-1, the V gene TRBV2, with 7 bases lining up with TRBD1. Germline CDR1 is SNHLY and CDR2 is FYNNEI. V shed 3 bases and J 9 bases; nucleotides not matched to a gene: 13. The CDR3 spans 15 residues.

The chain joins TRBV7-8 to TRBJ2-1, with 13 positions matching TRBD2. Trimming removed 5 bases from V and 4 bases from J; junction bases left unmatched: 2. The CDR3 is 15 amino acids. The germline CDR1 and CDR2 sequences are SGHVS and FQNEAQ. The CDR3 coding sequence is TGTGCCAGCAGCCTACTAGCGGGAGGGTACAATGAGCAGTTCTTC. Its translation: CASSLLAGGYNEQFF.

This clone was detected only once. This chain joins TRBV7-2 and TRBJ1-5; D remains ambiguous. The V gene lost 6 bases and the J gene lost 6 bases, with 9 bases spanning the gap. The germline V gene encodes CDR1 SGHTA and CDR2 FQGNSA. The CDR3 spans 12 residues. This CDR3 reads CASSISGQPQHF. The CDR3 nucleotides read TGTGCCAGCAGTATCTCCGGTCAGCCCCAGCATTTT. Full variable domain (missing parts from reference TRBV7-2 and TRBJ1-5): GAGVSQSPSNKVTEKGKDVELRCDPISGHTALYWYRQSLGQGLEFLIYFQGNSAPDKSGLPSDRFSAERTGGSVSTLTIQRTQQEDSAVYLCASSISGQPQHFGDGTRLSIL.

The rearrangement uses TRBV6-5 and TRBJ2-7, with a weak D call TRBD1 (6 bases). CDR3 length: 15 residues. Germline-derived CDR1 and CDR2 are MNHEY and SVGAGI. V lost 6 bases and J lost 3, with 18 bases in between. CDR3 loop: CASSRRQDGVYEQYV. CDR3 DNA sequence: TGTGCCAGCAGCCGACGACAGGACGGTGTCTACGAGCAGTACGTC.

V usage is TRBV25-1 and J usage is TRBJ2-3; 14 nucleotides match TRBD2. Trimming removed 6 bases from V and 1 base from J; junction bases left unmatched: 9. CDR3 length: 18 amino acids. CDR1 and CDR2 (germline): MGHDK, SYGVNS. The chain's CDR3 is CASRSGTSGSWRTDTQYF. Here the CDR3 DNA reads TGTGCCAGCAGGTCCGGGACTAGCGGGAGTTGGCGCACAGATACGCAGTATTTT.

V and J are TRBV30 and TRBJ1-3; D remains unclear. CDR1 GTSNPN and CDR2 SVGIG come from the germline V gene (reference sequence). The germline V and J ends were trimmed by 0 bases and 4 bases, with 25 bases remaining between them. The CDR3 sequence is 19 residues long. CDR3 coding DNA: TGTGCCTGGAGTGTACCCGGCTCCGTACCCATGACTGGAGGAAACACCATATATTTT. Encoded protein: CAWSVPGSVPMTGGNTIYF.

The chain uses TRBV7-6 and TRBJ2-7; D is uncertain. Germline CDR1 reads SGHVS; CDR2 reads FNYEAQ. This CDR3 has 14 residues. The V end was cut by 1 base, the J end by 3 bases, with 10 bases between. The CDR3 reads CASSLGAGYYEQYF. In DNA, the CDR3 is TGTGCCAGCAGCTTAGGGGCAGGATACTACGAGCAGTACTTC.

The V call is TRBV2, the J call TRBJ2-6, with D unclear. V lost 6 bases and J lost 4, with 4 bases in between. The CDR3 contains 12 residues. Per the germline V gene, CDR1 is SNHLY and CDR2 is FYNNEI. This chain's CDR3 is CASSAGANVLTF. CDR3 nucleotides: TGTGCCAGCAGCGCGGGGGCCAACGTCCTGACTTTC.

This clone was counted only a few times. The rearrangement uses TRBV6-1 and TRBJ1-2; 8 nucleotides agree with TRBD1. Per germline, CDR1 MNHNS and CDR2 SASEGT. The trim removed 6 bases at V and 5 bases at J, leaving 11 bases unmatched. The CDR3 extends over 15 amino acids. The CDR3 region is CASRQSNRGWYGYTF. CDR3 nucleotides: TGTGCCAGCAGGCAATCTAACAGGGGGTGGTATGGCTACACCTTC.

The chain combines TRBV10-3 with TRBJ1-5, with D perhaps TRBD1 (5 bases). Trimming removed 6 bases at V and 1 base at J, with 22 bases between. Per the germline V gene, CDR1 is ENHRY and CDR2 is SYGVKD. This CDR3 is built from 18 residues. The CDR3 DNA reads as TGTGCCATCAGCCAAAATAAGGGAGGGGTCGGAAGCAATCAGCCCCAGCATTTT. Amino acid sequence: CAISQNKGGVGSNQPQHF.

The chain carries TRBV2 and TRBJ1-5; a possible D gene is TRBD1 (5 bases). The CDR3 consists of 14 residues. Germline values: CDR1 SNHLY, CDR2 FYNNEI. V shed 1 base and J shed 9 bases, with 13 bases lying between them. CDR3 nucleotide sequence: TGTGCCAGCAGTGAAGAGGGACTCCGGGGGCCCCAGCATTTT. Encoded protein: CASSEEGLRGPQHF.

This rearrangement joins TRBV9 to TRBJ2-2; maybe TRBD2 (6 bases). Germline values: CDR1 SGDLS, CDR2 YYNGEE. Trimming cost V 2 bases and J 6 bases, with 20 bases left between them. The CDR3 sequence is 17 residues long. CDR3 residues: CASSVGPGLLLSGELFF. CDR3 nucleotide sequence: TGTGCCAGCAGCGTGGGCCCGGGACTCTTGCTTTCCGGGGAGCTGTTTTTT.

V usage is TRBV5-1 and J usage is TRBJ2-1; TRBD2 matches at 9 bases. Per germline, CDR1 SGHRS and CDR2 YFSETQ. The CDR3 extends over 15 amino acids. The ends lost 0 bases at V and 6 bases at J; junction bases unmatched: 4. CDR3 sequence reads: CASSLVASGTNEQFF. CDR3 nucleotide sequence: TGCGCCAGCAGCTTGGTAGCTAGCGGGACCAATGAGCAGTTCTTC.

The chain recombines TRBV29-1 with TRBJ2-1, with 13 positions matching TRBD2. The CDR3 spans 14 residues. Germline loops: CDR1 SQVTM, CDR2 ANQGSEA. V lost 7 bases and J lost 9; bases outside the gene matches: 9. The CDR3 region has the DNA TGCAGCGACGGACTAGCGGGAGCTTTGGGTGAGCAGTTCTTC. It yields the protein CSDGLAGALGEQFF.

The chain links TRBV30 to TRBJ1-5; D not certain. Germline assignment: CDR1 GTSNPN and CDR2 SVGIG (reference sequence). The CDR3 totals 14 residues. V was cut by 3 bases and J by 2 bases, with 11 bases left in between. The CDR3 reads CAWSQHGGNQPQHF. CDR3 nucleotides: TGTGCCTGGAGCCAACACGGAGGCAATCAGCCCCAGCATTTT.

The chain links TRBV11-3 to TRBJ1-1; D is uncertain. CDR1 and CDR2 from the germline V gene are SGHNT and YENEEA. CDR3 size: 13 residues. V lost 6 bases to trimming and J lost 3 bases, with 11 bases between them. The CDR3 DNA is TGTGCCAGCAGAATTCAAGGAGACACTGAAGCTTTCTTT. This codes for CASRIQGDTEAFF. The full variable domain, its missing parts supplied by reference TRBV11-3 and TRBJ1-1, is EAGVVQSPRYKIIEKKQPVAFWCNPISGHNTLYWYLQNLGQGPELLIRYENEEAVDDSQLPKDRFSAERLKGVDSTLKIQPAELGDSAVYLCASRIQGDTEAFFGQGTRLTVV.